The 14 T cell receptor beta chains below all came from one sample that was sequenced in a study of blood T cell repertoires in COVID-19. Clones were sequenced by immunoSEQ multiplex PCR, and TCRdb holds only the in-frame ones, with some missing. The repertoire includes over 150,000 clones, around 84% of them detected once, and about 0.6% sits in the top ten. The sample consisted of peripheral blood. The receptors were sampled from a man aged 55 to 70 with COVID-19, enrolled during active disease.

V is TRBV9 and J is TRBJ2-5, with 9 bases matching TRBD1. The CDR3 totals 20 residues. V was clipped by 0 bases and J by 5 bases; unmatched bases: 20. Germline lookup yields CDR1 SGDLS and CDR2 YYNGEE. The CDR3 coding sequence is TGTGCCAGCAGCGTAGATCCGGGAGGACAGGGGTCGTCTTTATGGGAGACCCAGTACTTC. Translating it yields CASSVDPGGQGSSLWETQYF.

This clone was detected only once. The CDR3 reads CASSLWDRLNTEAFF. CDR3 coding DNA: TGTGCCAGCAGTTTATGGGACAGACTGAACACTGAAGCTTTCTTT. The V call is TRBV28, the J call TRBJ1-1; a weak D match, TRBD1 (6 bases). The V end lost 0 bases, the J end lost 0 bases, and 8 bases lay between the germline ends. The CDR3 consists of 15 residues. CDR1 MDHEN and CDR2 SYDVKM come from the germline V gene.

The chain carries TRBV19 and TRBJ2-1; 7 nucleotides agree with TRBD1. Trimming took 3 bases from V and 1 from J; bases not matched to a gene: 6. CDR3 length equals 16 residues. From germline, CDR1 is LNHDA and CDR2 SQIVND (reference sequence). The CDR3 loop reads CASSIGSGQSYNEQFF. CDR3 bases: TGTGCCAGTAGTATTGGTTCGGGACAGTCCTACAATGAGCAGTTCTTC.

The rearrangement joins TRBV7-2 to TRBJ1-3; D gene unclear. Trimming took off 1 base at V and 4 bases at J, with 5 bases between the two ends. Germline V lookup: CDR1 SGHTA, CDR2 FQGNSA. The CDR3 is made up of 13 amino acids. The CDR3 loop reads CASSLVLGNTIYF. In DNA, the CDR3 is TGTGCCAGCAGCTTAGTTCTAGGAAACACCATATATTTT.

The J gene is TRBJ2-7, the V gene TRBV6-2 or TRBV6-3; tentative D call: TRBD2 (6 bases). CDR3 size: 14 residues. Germline CDR1 and CDR2: MNHEY and SVGEGT. Trimming left V 2 bases short and J 7 bases short, with 15 bases between. This chain's CDR3 is CASSYHAGAGEQYF. As DNA, the CDR3 is TGTGCCAGCAGTTACCACGCCGGGGCGGGGGAGCAGTACTTC.

V gene TRBV7-2 combines with J gene TRBJ2-3, with TRBD1 matching over 8 bases. Germline V gene lookup returns CDR1 SGHTA and CDR2 FQGNSA. Trimming at V came to 3 bases and at J to 2 bases, leaving 4 bases not matched to a gene. The CDR3 runs 15 residues. The CDR3 nucleotides are TGTGCCAGCAGCTTTGACAGGGGAGACACAGATACGCAGTATTTT. Protein sequence: CASSFDRGDTDTQYF.

The V gene is TRBV9, the J gene TRBJ1-2; perhaps TRBD1 as D (5 bases). The CDR3 sequence is 16 residues long. V lost 0 bases to trimming and J lost 1 base, with 13 bases between them. Germline CDR1 and CDR2: SGDLS and YYNGEE. The CDR3 bases are TGTGCCAGCAGCGTAGAGTCTACAGGTGGTAACTATGGCTACACCTTC. As protein: CASSVESTGGNYGYTF.

V is TRBV19 and J is TRBJ2-3; 9 positions agree with TRBD2. Per germline, CDR1 LNHDA and CDR2 SQIVND (reference sequence). V lost 5 bases and J lost 0; bases outside the gene matches: 12. This CDR3 contains 18 residues. The CDR3 DNA reads TGTGCCAGTAGTGGCGGGGGGGTGTGGGACCCTAGCACAGATACGCAGTATTTT. Protein: CASSGGGVWDPSTDTQYF.

In its sample, this clone was seen a few times. V and J are TRBV18 and TRBJ1-1, with 10 bases matching TRBD1. Germline lookup yields CDR1 KGHSH and CDR2 LQKENI. CDR3 length equals 14 residues. With V trimmed by 3 bases and J by 4 bases, 2 bases remained unmatched. DNA for the CDR3: TGTGCCAGCTCACCCGGACAGGGGGGCACTGAAGCTTTCTTT. Translating gives CASSPGQGGTEAFF.

The chain's CDR3 is CASSQGGLAPPDNEQFF. The CDR3 region has the DNA TGTGCCAGCAGCCAGGGGGGACTAGCGCCTCCGGACAATGAGCAGTTCTTC. The chain has TRBV4-2 and TRBJ2-1; TRBD2 matches 10 bases. Germline CDR1 LGHNA, CDR2 YNFKEQ. V lost 3 bases and J lost 5; bases outside the gene matches: 10. There are 17 residues in the CDR3.

The rearrangement links TRBV18 to TRBJ1-4; D may be TRBD1 (6 bases). The germline V gene encodes CDR1 KGHSH and CDR2 LQKENI. V lost 3 bases to trimming and J lost 4 bases, with 18 bases between them. The CDR3 totals 17 residues. CDR3 DNA: TGTGCCAGCTCACCGCTCCTCCCGGGACACGTTAATGAAAAACTGTTTTTT. Translation gives CASSPLLPGHVNEKLFF.

This chain uses TRBV6-5 with TRBJ2-7; 8 nucleotides agree with TRBD1. This CDR3 region has 13 residues. Germline trimming cut 5 bases from V and 6 bases from J; bases unmatched to any gene: 6. CDR1 is MNHEY, CDR2 SVGAGI, per germline. The CDR3 loop is CASSRDRNSEQYF. The CDR3 region has the DNA TGTGCCAGCAGTCGGGACAGGAACTCCGAGCAGTACTTC.

CDR3 nucleotides: TGTGCCAGCAGCTCTACCTCAGGGTATTTCAGCTCTGGAAACACCATATATTTT. As protein: CASSSTSGYFSSGNTIYF. The J gene is TRBJ1-3, the V gene TRBV7-3; possible D gene TRBD1, 5 bases. Germline values: CDR1 SGHTA, CDR2 FQGTGA. The length of the CDR3 is 18 residues. V gave up 4 bases and J gave up 0 bases, with 19 bases separating them.

This chain connects TRBV27 to TRBJ2-1; D is unclear. Germline lookup yields CDR1 MNHEY and CDR2 SMNVEV (reference sequence). The CDR3 is made up of 15 amino acids. Trimming removed 7 bases at V and 0 bases at J, with 13 bases between. CDR3: CASKLSGNSYNEQFF. CDR3 nucleotide sequence: TGTGCCAGCAAACTGTCAGGCAACTCCTACAATGAGCAGTTCTTC.